This record concerns one T cell receptor (beta chain) sequence. Its antigen remains unidentified. The protocol was immunoSEQ multiplex PCR, while the TCRdb copy is restricted to in-frame clones and leaves out a portion. The sample lists fewer than 25,000 clones, approximately 83% occurring once. The sample belongs to a study of OX40 agonist ivuxolimab in advanced cancers. Study observations and caveats: Several nonresponders also turned out to have low normalized T-cell clonal expansion.

CDR3 length: 16 amino acids. Trimming took 3 bases from V and 0 from J, leaving 11 bases between them. Germline-derived CDR1 and CDR2 are MGHRA and YSYEKL. The receptor was isolated from an adult with an advanced solid tumor such as melanoma, head and neck, liver or kidney cancer. The material sequenced was CD4+ or CD8+ T cells sorted from blood, taken in a trial of the OX40 agonist ivuxolimab. This chain connects TRBV4-1 to TRBJ2-2, with a tentative D call TRBD1 (6 bases). The CDR3 sequence is CASSHWTETNTGELFF. CDR3 DNA: TGCGCCAGCAGCCACTGGACAGAGACGAACACCGGGGAGCTGTTTTTT.